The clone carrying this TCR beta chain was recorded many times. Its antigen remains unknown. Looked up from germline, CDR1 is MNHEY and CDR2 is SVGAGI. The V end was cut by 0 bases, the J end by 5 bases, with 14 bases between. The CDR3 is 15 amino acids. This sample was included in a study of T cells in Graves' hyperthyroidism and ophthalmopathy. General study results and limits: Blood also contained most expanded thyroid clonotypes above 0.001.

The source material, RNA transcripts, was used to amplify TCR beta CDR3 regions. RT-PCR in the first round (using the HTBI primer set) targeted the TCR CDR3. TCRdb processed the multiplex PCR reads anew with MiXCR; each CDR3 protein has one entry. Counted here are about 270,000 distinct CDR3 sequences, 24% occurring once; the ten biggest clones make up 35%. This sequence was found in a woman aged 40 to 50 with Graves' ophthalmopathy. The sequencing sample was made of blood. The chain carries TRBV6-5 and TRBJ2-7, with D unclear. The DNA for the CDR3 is TGTGCCAGCAGTTACTCGAAAGGCGTAGGCGACGAGCAGTACTTC. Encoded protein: CASSYSKGVGDEQYF.